This T cell receptor (beta chain) is from a study of B cell selection in AIRE deficiency. The germline V gene has CDR1 LNHNV and CDR2 YYDKDF (reference sequence). CDR3 size: 13 residues. Trimming stripped 0 bases from V and 1 base from J, with 3 bases between. Sorting defined conventional CD4 T cells as CD4+CD127+. The data were produced by immunoSEQ multiplex PCR, yet TCRdb's version contains in-frame clones alone and is incomplete. This table has approximately 24,000 clones, 95% to 97% appearing once. The receptor comes from a human donor in good health. Sequences were obtained from CD4+CD127+ conventional T cells sorted from PBMCs. The rearrangement joins TRBV15 to TRBJ1-1; D is unresolved. The CDR3 bases are TGTGCCACCAGCAGAGATCAGAACACTGAAGCTTTCTTT. This translates into CATSRDQNTEAFF.